Given below is one TCR beta chain in context. Its antigen is unidentified. One entry per CDR3 protein results from TCRdb running MiXCR on the reads. The sample lists 500,000 or so distinct CDR3 sequences; 15% to 20% were seen once. CDR3 size: 17 residues. CDR1 is SGHRS, CDR2 YFSETQ, per germline. After removal of 1 base from V and 7 bases from J, the junction contained 15 bases not matched to a gene. The source of the sample is a study of T cell repertoires in cytomegalovirus infection. Study in general: Shared public TCR beta signatures pointed to both CMV infection and a matching HLA type.

Study observations and caveats: The ex vivo response showed dominance by HLA-C-restricted CMV-specific TCR beta clonotypes. Identification of carriers of CMV plus the relevant HLA was performed using cumulative public TCR beta family frequency.

V and J are TRBV5-1 and TRBJ2-3; TRBD2 matches at 7 bases. This receptor was identified in a human donor in good health (CMV status not recorded). Some clones in this sample may be carry-over from other donors' samples. The sequencing input was CD8+ T cells from PBMCs. The CDR3 nucleotides are TGCGCCAGCAGCTTGTGGTCTAGCGGTGACCCAACGTATACGCAGTATTTT. Protein: CASSLWSSGDPTYTQYF.